The 3 T cell receptor beta chains reported below all come from one sample, sequenced in a study of blood T cells in healthy people across ages. For the second PCR, which ran for roughly 6 to 11 cycles, a sample-barcoded 5' primer and a J-beta primer mix were used. TCRdb reanalysed the 5' RACE reads using MiXCR and keeps one entry per CDR3 protein. The data contain approximately 810,000 distinct CDR3 sequences, less than 35% of them singletons. What was sequenced was blood. These TCRs come from a woman aged 80 or over in good health.

The rearrangement uses TRBV6-2 or TRBV6-3 and TRBJ1-1, with TRBD1 matching 8 bases. Germline loops: CDR1 MNHEY, CDR2 SVGEGT. This CDR3 has 16 amino acids. V lost 2 bases, J lost 3 bases, and 8 bases stayed unmatched. The CDR3 protein is CASSYIPTGGDTEAFF. CDR3 DNA: TGTGCCAGCAGTTACATTCCCACAGGGGGGGACACTGAAGCTTTCTTT.

This clonotype was counted ten times or more. V gene TRBV12-3 or TRBV12-4 combines with J gene TRBJ1-4; D possibly corresponds to TRBD1 (6 bases). The CDR3 contains 13 residues. Trimming took 7 bases from V and 3 from J, leaving 9 bases between them. CDR3 bases: TGTGCCAGCATACAGGGCCCTAATGAAAAACTGTTTTTT. This gives the protein CASIQGPNEKLFF.

This chain uses TRBV18 with TRBJ2-5, with 7 bases aligning to TRBD1. The junction had 12 bases not matched to a gene; V was cut back by 0 bases and J by 11 bases. Germline V CDR1 and CDR2: KGHSH, LQKENI. There are 15 residues in the CDR3. CDR3 in amino acids: CASSPPGTATNEQYF. CDR3 coding DNA: TGTGCCAGCTCACCACCAGGGACAGCTACTAATGAGCAGTACTTC.